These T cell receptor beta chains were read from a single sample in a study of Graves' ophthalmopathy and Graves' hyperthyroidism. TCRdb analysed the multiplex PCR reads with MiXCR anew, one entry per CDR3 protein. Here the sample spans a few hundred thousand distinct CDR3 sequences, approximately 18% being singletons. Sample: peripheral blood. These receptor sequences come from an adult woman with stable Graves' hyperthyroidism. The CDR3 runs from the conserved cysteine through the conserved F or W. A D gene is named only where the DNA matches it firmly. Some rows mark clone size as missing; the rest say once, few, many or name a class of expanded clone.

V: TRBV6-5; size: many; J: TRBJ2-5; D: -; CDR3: CASSQPQGFQETQYF; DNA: TGTGCCAGCAGTCAGCCTCAGGGGTTCCAAGAGACCCAGTACTTC
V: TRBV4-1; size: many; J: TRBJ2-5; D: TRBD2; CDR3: CASSLPSGRAMETQYF; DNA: TGCGCCAGCAGCCTTCCAAGCGGGAGGGCCATGGAGACCCAGTACTTC
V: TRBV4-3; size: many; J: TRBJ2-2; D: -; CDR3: CASSQDQGGNTGELFF; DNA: TGCGCCAGCAGCCAAGATCAGGGGGGGAACACCGGGGAGCTGTTTTTT
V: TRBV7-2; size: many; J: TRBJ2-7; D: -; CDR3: CASSPQSRRANYEQYF; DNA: TGTGCCAGCAGCCCCCAAAGTAGGAGGGCGAACTACGAGCAGTACTTC
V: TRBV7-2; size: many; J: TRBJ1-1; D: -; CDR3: CASTLIPSRTEAFF; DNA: TGTGCCAGCACCCTTATCCCGAGTCGCACTGAAGCTTTCTTT
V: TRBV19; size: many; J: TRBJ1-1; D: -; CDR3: CASSFTDPTEAFF; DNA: TGTGCCAGTAGTTTTACAGATCCGACTGAAGCTTTCTTT
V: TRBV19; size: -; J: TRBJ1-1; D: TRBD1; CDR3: CASSTRTGPGAEAFF; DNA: TGTGCCAGTAGTACCAGGACAGGCCCCGGGGCTGAAGCTTTCTTT
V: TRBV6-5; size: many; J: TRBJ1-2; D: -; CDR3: CASSYKHVDGYTF; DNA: TGTGCCAGCAGTTACAAGCACGTCGATGGCTACACCTTC
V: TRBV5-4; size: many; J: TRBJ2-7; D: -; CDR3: CASSLDFGQTTYEQYF; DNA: TGTGCCAGCAGCTTGGATTTCGGGCAGACAACCTACGAGCAGTACTTC
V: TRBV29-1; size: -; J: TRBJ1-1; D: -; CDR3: CSVVGRQNTEAFF; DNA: TGCAGCGTTGTCGGACGCCAGAACACTGAAGCTTTCTTT
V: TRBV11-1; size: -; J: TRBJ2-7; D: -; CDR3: CASSLNRATYEQYF; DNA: TGTGCCAGCAGCTTAAACCGGGCGACCTACGAGCAGTACTTC
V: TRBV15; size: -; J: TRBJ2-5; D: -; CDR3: CATSRGFSYQETQYF; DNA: TGTGCCACCAGCAGAGGGTTTTCTTACCAAGAGACCCAGTACTTC
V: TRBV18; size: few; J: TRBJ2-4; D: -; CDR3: CASSPAPARGSKNIQYF; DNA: TGTGCCAGCTCACCGGCACCCGCCCGCGGGTCCAAAAACATTCAGTACTTC
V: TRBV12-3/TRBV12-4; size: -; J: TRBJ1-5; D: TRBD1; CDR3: CASSFTTGGQPQHF; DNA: TGTGCCAGCAGCTTTACGACAGGGGGCCAGCCCCAGCATTTT
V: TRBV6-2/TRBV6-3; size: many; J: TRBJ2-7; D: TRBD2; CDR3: CASLRPLAGGPLEEEQYF; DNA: TGTGCCAGCCTGAGACCACTAGCGGGAGGCCCGTTAGAAGAGGAGCAGTACTTC
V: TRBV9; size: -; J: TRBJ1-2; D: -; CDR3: CAISVDGTPYGYTF; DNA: TGTGCCATCAGCGTAGACGGGACACCCTATGGCTACACCTTC
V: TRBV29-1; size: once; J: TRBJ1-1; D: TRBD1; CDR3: CSAKGQQNTEAFF; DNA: TGCAGCGCCAAGGGACAGCAGAACACTGAAGCTTTCTTT
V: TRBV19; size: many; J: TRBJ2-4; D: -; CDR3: CASSGDFGIQYF; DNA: TGTGCCTCCTCAGGTGACTTCGGCATTCAGTACTTC
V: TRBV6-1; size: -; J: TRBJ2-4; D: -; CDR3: CASSQVSNIQYF; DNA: TGTGCCAGCAGCCAAGTCTCTAACATTCAGTACTTC
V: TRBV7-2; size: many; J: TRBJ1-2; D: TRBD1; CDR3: CASSLSQGDGYTF; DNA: TGTGCCAGCAGCTTAAGTCAGGGGGATGGCTACACCTTC
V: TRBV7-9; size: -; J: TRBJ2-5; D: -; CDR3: CASSIRTDQETQYF; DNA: TGTGCCAGCAGCATCAGGACAGACCAAGAGACCCAGTACTTC
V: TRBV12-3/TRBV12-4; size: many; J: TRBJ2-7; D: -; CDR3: CASSSLGGYEQYF; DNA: TGTGCCAGTAGCTCACTAGGCGGGTACGAGCAGTACTTC
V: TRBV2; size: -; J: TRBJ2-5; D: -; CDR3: CASIEGSGRFQETQYF; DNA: TGTGCCAGCATCGAGGGGTCAGGTAGATTCCAAGAGACCCAGTACTTC
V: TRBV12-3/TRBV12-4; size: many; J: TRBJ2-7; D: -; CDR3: CASSSAAFSAAPYEQYF; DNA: TGTGCCAGCAGTTCTGCGGCCTTCTCTGCGGCACCCTACGAGCAGTACTTC
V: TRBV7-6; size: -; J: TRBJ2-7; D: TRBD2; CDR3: CASSSWREGTYEQYF; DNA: TGTGCCAGCAGCTCCTGGCGGGAGGGAACCTACGAGCAGTACTTC
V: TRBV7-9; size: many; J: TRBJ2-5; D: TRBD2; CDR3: CASSPGTSGRKETQYF; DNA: TGTGCCAGCAGCCCCGGGACTAGCGGGAGGAAAGAGACCCAGTACTTC
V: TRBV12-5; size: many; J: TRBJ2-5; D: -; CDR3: CASGLVRGVGVGETQYF; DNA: TGTGCTAGTGGTTTGGTACGAGGGGTAGGGGTTGGAGAGACCCAGTACTTC
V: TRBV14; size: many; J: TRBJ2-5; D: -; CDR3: CASSQVSGQETQYF; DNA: TGTGCCAGCAGCCAAGTAAGCGGCCAAGAGACCCAGTACTTC
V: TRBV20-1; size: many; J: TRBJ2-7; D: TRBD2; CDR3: CSANPTSGTYEQYF; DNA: TGCAGTGCCAACCCGACTAGCGGGACCTACGAGCAGTACTTC
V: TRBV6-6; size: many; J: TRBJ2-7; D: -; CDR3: CASSYSPGRSSYEQYF; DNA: TGTGCCAGCAGTTACTCGCCGGGGCGGAGTTCCTACGAGCAGTACTTC
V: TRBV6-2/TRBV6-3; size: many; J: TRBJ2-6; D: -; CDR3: CASSDRSSGANVLTF; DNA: TGTGCCAGCAGTGACCGCAGCTCTGGGGCCAACGTCCTGACTTTC
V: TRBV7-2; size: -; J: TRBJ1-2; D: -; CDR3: CASSRTDDYGYTF; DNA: TGTGCCAGCAGCCGGACGGACGACTATGGCTACACCTTC
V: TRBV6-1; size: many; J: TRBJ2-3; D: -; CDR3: CASTIMGTDTQYF; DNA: TGTGCCAGCACCATCATGGGCACAGATACGCAGTATTTT
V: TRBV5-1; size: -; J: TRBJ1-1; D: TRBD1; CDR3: CASSPESTGTGGVGPEAFF; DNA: TGCGCCAGCAGCCCGGAATCCACCGGGACAGGGGGCGTAGGCCCTGAAGCTTTCTTT
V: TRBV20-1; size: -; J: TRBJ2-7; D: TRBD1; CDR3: CSAKSGQSFYEQYF; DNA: TGCAGTGCTAAATCGGGACAGTCATTCTACGAGCAGTACTTC
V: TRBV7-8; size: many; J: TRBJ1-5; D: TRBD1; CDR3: CASSPRTGLSNQPQHF; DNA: TGTGCCAGCAGCCCCCGGACAGGGCTTAGCAATCAGCCCCAGCATTTT
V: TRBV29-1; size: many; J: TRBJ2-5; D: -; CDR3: CSVFTDIGETQYF; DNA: TGCAGCGTTTTTACCGACATCGGAGAGACCCAGTACTTC
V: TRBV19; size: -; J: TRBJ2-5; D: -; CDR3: CVSSIDFNGFQETQYF; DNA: TGTGTCAGTAGTATAGACTTTAACGGGTTTCAAGAGACCCAGTACTTC
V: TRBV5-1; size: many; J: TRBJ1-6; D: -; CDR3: CASSLEAGTNSPLHF; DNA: TGCGCCAGCAGCTTGGAGGCCGGGACTAATTCACCCCTCCACTTT
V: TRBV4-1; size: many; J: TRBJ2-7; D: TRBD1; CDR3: CASSLNQGAYEQYF; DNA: TGCGCCAGCAGCCTCAATCAGGGGGCCTACGAGCAGTACTTC
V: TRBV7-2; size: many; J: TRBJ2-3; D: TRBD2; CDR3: CASSLPGLAGVGDTQYF; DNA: TGTGCCAGCAGCTTACCGGGACTAGCGGGAGTAGGGGATACGCAGTATTTT
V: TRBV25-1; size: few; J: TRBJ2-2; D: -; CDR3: CASSDKGGTGELFF; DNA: TGTGCCAGCAGTGACAAAGGGGGGACCGGGGAGCTGTTTTTT
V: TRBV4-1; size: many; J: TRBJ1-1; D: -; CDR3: CATNNRVENTEAFF; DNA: TGCGCCACAAATAACAGGGTGGAGAACACTGAAGCTTTCTTT
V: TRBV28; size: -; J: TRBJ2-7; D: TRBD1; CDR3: CASSASEDRGYEQYF; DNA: TGTGCCAGCAGCGCTAGCGAAGACAGGGGCTACGAGCAGTACTTC
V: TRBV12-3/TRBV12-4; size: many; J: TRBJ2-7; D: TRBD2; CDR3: CASSLVGPAGVYEQYF; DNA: TGTGCCAGCAGTTTAGTCGGGCCAGCGGGAGTGTACGAGCAGTACTTC